What follows is one TCR beta chain and its context. The sample belongs to a study of shared clonotypes between healthy human individuals. Sequenced by immunoSEQ multiplex PCR; TCRdb stores in-frame clones only, minus some. The repertoire holds around 2.1 million clones, with 90% to 96% as singletons. The CDR3 runs 18 residues. J lost 7 bases, V lost 4 bases, and 16 bases had no gene match. Germline V gives CDR1 MNHNS, CDR2 SASEGT. This clonotype was obtained from a man in his late teens or twenties in good health. Sequenced: naive CD4+ T cells sorted from blood. Subset in this sample: CD45RA+ positively selected. The chain uses TRBV6-1 and TRBJ1-4; 9 bases agree with TRBD1. CDR3 loop: CASSVLQLAGTGTEKLFF. CDR3 coding DNA: TGTGCCAGCAGTGTCCTCCAACTAGCCGGGACAGGGACTGAAAAACTGTTTTTT.